This is a list of T cell receptor beta chains from one sample in a study of T-cell reconstitution after alpha-beta-depleted transplantation in children. TCRdb passed the PCR reads through MiXCR, listing each CDR3 protein once. The sample has about 110,000 distinct CDR3 sequences, approximately 6.6% seen once. Here the sequenced sample was PBMCs, mostly from graft donor cells, taken 360 days after TCRalphabeta/CD19-depleted stem cell transplant. All receptors derive from a male patient between 2 and 9 years old who had a stem cell transplant for acute lymphoblastic leukemia, so the T cells may come from the graft donor. CDR3s include the opening cysteine and the closing phenylalanine or tryptophan. A D gene is named only where the DNA matches it firmly. A clone size is listed for some rows: how often the clone was seen (once, few, many), or a class if it is expanded.

>few|TRBV7-2|TRBJ2-7|TRBD2
TGTGCCAGCAGCCAAATAGCGGGAGAGGGCTACGAGCAGTACTTC
CASSQIAGEGYEQYF
>.|TRBV20-1|TRBJ2-2|TRBD2
TGCAGAGCTAAAGGGACTAGCGGATCGAAGGGCACCGGGGAGCTGTTTTTT
CRAKGTSGSKGTGELFF
>many|TRBV28|TRBJ1-4|TRBD1
TGTGCCAGCAGGGGGACAGGGTGGGATGAAAAACTGTTTTTT
CASRGTGWDEKLFF
>many|TRBV10-2|TRBJ1-2|.
TGCGCCAGCAGTGAGTCGGAAGGGGTGAACTATGGCTACACCTTC
CASSESEGVNYGYTF
>few|TRBV11-2|TRBJ2-5|.
TGTGCCAGCAGCCCTCGGCTCGCGCCGGAGACCCAGTACTTC
CASSPRLAPETQYF
>many|TRBV27|TRBJ2-1|.
TGTGCCAGCAGTCCGGGAACCTACAATGAGCAGTTCTTC
CASSPGTYNEQFF
>few|TRBV9|TRBJ2-4|TRBD2
TGTGCCAGCAGCCCCCCCGCGGGGGGAGCCAAAAACATTCAGTACTTC
CASSPPAGGAKNIQYF
>many|TRBV15|TRBJ2-1|TRBD2
TGTGCCACCAGGATTAGCGGGAGAAATGAGCAGTTCTTC
CATRISGRNEQFF
>.|TRBV10-3|TRBJ2-3|TRBD2
TGTGCCATCAGTGATTTTCTTCAGACTAGCGGGGGGGTTGATACGCAGTATTTT
CAISDFLQTSGGVDTQYF
>many|TRBV9|TRBJ2-3|TRBD1
TGTGCCAGCAGCGTAGAAGGGGGACAGCCCACAGATACGCAGTATTTT
CASSVEGGQPTDTQYF
>many|TRBV9|TRBJ2-7|TRBD2
TGTGCCAGCAGCACTAGCGGGAAGTCCTACGAGCAGTACTTC
CASSTSGKSYEQYF
>many|TRBV5-1|TRBJ2-7|.
TGCGCCAGCAGCCCATCAGGAAAAATGGGGCCCTACGAGCAGTACTTC
CASSPSGKMGPYEQYF
>many|TRBV20-1|TRBJ2-5|.
TGCAGTGCTAGAGCCCCTTTAGCGGTTAAAGAGACCCAGTACTTC
CSARAPLAVKETQYF
>many|TRBV5-1|TRBJ2-3|.
TGCGCCAGCAGCTTCGGACCGTCGAGAAAAGATACGCAGTATTTT
CASSFGPSRKDTQYF
>.|TRBV4-3|TRBJ1-1|.
TGCGCCAGCAGCCTGAAACAGAATACTGAAGCTTTCTTT
CASSLKQNTEAFF
>many|TRBV10-2|TRBJ2-1|TRBD2
TGCGCCAGCAGGGGACTAGCGGGGGCGCTTTACAATGAGCAGTTCTTC
CASRGLAGALYNEQFF
>many|TRBV5-1|TRBJ1-3|.
TGCGCCAGCAGCTTACGGGGGGTCCCTGGAAACACCATATATTTT
CASSLRGVPGNTIYF
>many|TRBV6-5|TRBJ2-2|.
TGTGCCAGCAGTTCCGACCCAGTGACGAACACCGGGGAGCTGTTTTTT
CASSSDPVTNTGELFF
>.|TRBV18|TRBJ2-2|TRBD2
TGTGCCAGCTCACCACCGGTCAGCGGGAGTGTCGCCGGGGAGCTGTTTTTT
CASSPPVSGSVAGELFF
>.|TRBV7-9|TRBJ1-2|.
TGTGCCAGCAGCCCCACAGGGTCCCCAGCTAACTATGGCTACACCTTC
CASSPTGSPANYGYTF
>many|TRBV4-2|TRBJ2-5|TRBD2
TGTGCCAGCAGCCATGGACTAGCGGGGAATTTGGAGACCCAGTACTTC
CASSHGLAGNLETQYF
>many|TRBV16|TRBJ2-2|.
TGTGCCAGCAGCCAAAATGGCCGAAACACAGGCAACACCGGGGAGCTGTTTTTT
CASSQNGRNTGNTGELFF
>many|TRBV5-1|TRBJ1-1|.
TGCGCCAGCAGCTTAGCGAAGCAGGACAGAATGAACACTGAAGCTTTCTTT
CASSLAKQDRMNTEAFF
>many|TRBV24-1|TRBJ2-2|.
TGTGCCACCAGTGATTTGGACCATTACACCGGGGAGCTGTTTTTT
CATSDLDHYTGELFF
>.|TRBV7-6|TRBJ2-7|.
TGTGCCAGCAGCCCAGGACGGACATACAGTCCCTACGAGCAGTACTTC
CASSPGRTYSPYEQYF
>many|TRBV18|TRBJ2-7|.
TGTGCCAGCTCACAAACGGGGGTCCCTTCTTTAAACTACGAGCAGTACTTC
CASSQTGVPSLNYEQYF
>.|TRBV24-1|TRBJ2-3|.
TGTGCCACCAGTGACCGCCGACAGGTCAAGGGCACAGATACGCAGTATTTT
CATSDRRQVKGTDTQYF
>.|TRBV6-2/TRBV6-3|TRBJ2-3|.
TGTGCCAGCAGTTACCGGCCAGATACGCAGTATTTT
CASSYRPDTQYF
>many|TRBV29-1|TRBJ2-5|.
TGCAGCGCCCCGGGGGGCCGAGAGACCCAGTACTTC
CSAPGGRETQYF
>few|TRBV10-3|TRBJ2-1|.
TGTGCCACCACGGGACAGGGAAGAGCGGGGGGCCCCCACAATGAGCAGTTCTTC
CATTGQGRAGGPHNEQFF
>few|TRBV3-1|TRBJ2-7|TRBD2
TGTGCCAGCAGTCTGGCCTCGGGACTAGCGGGAGCCTACGAGCAGTACTTC
CASSLASGLAGAYEQYF
>many|TRBV6-5|TRBJ1-3|.
TGTGCCAGCAGTTACTTCCCAGGGATTGGAAACACCATATATTTT
CASSYFPGIGNTIYF
>.|TRBV29-1|TRBJ1-1|.
TGCAGCGTTGAAATGGACACTGAAGCTTTCTTT
CSVEMDTEAFF
>many|TRBV12-3/TRBV12-4|TRBJ2-5|.
TGTGCCAGCAGTTTTACTCATGAGACCCAGTACTTC
CASSFTHETQYF
>.|TRBV12-3/TRBV12-4|TRBJ2-7|TRBD2
TGTGCCAGCACCCCGGGAGGGCCCTCCTACGAGCAGTACTTC
CASTPGGPSYEQYF
>few|TRBV7-8|TRBJ2-1|TRBD2
TGTGCCAGCAGCTTAGGGGGAGCGGGGGTAGTCAATGAGCAGTTCTTC
CASSLGGAGVVNEQFF
>few|TRBV9|TRBJ2-3|.
TGTGCCAGCAGCGTAAAGGGGAACCTAGCAGATACGCAGTATTTT
CASSVKGNLADTQYF
>many|TRBV7-8|TRBJ1-1|TRBD1
TGTGCCAGCAGCTATAACTGGGGACAGTACACTGAAGCTTTCTTT
CASSYNWGQYTEAFF
>many|TRBV14|TRBJ2-6|TRBD1
TGTGCCAGCAGCCGGACAGGAACATATTACTCTGGGGCCAACGTCCTGACTTTC
CASSRTGTYYSGANVLTF
>many|TRBV7-9|TRBJ2-4|.
TGTGCCAGCAGCTTAACCAGGGGAGACATTCAGTACTTC
CASSLTRGDIQYF
>few|TRBV7-8|TRBJ2-5|.
TGTGCCAGCAGCTTGAAATGGGCCAGGAGGTTCCAAGAGACCCAGTACTTC
CASSLKWARRFQETQYF
>few|TRBV30|TRBJ2-1|.
TGTGCCTGGGACGGCAATGAGCAGTTCTTC
CAWDGNEQFF
>.|TRBV7-6|TRBJ2-1|TRBD2
TGTGCCAGCAGTCGTGGAGCGGGAGGTCGGGATGAGCAGTTCTTC
CASSRGAGGRDEQFF
>many|TRBV6-1|TRBJ2-2|TRBD2
TGTGCCAGCAGTGAGCGACTAGCGGGGTCCCCATGGTCGAACACCGGGGAGCTGTTTTTT
CASSERLAGSPWSNTGELFF
>many|TRBV6-5|TRBJ2-1|TRBD2
TGTGCCAGCAGCCCACTAGCGGGCCCCGTCCGGGATGAGCAGTTCTTC
CASSPLAGPVRDEQFF